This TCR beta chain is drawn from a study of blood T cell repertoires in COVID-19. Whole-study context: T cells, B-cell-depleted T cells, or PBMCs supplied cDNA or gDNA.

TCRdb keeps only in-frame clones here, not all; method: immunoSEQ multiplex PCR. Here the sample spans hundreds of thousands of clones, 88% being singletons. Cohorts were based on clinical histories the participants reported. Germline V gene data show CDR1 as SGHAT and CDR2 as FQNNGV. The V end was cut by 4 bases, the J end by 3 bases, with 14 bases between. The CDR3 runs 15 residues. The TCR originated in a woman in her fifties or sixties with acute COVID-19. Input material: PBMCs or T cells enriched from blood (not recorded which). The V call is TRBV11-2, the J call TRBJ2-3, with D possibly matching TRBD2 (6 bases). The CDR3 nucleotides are TGTGCCAGCAGCTCGGCCCACGGGAGAACAGATACGCAGTATTTT. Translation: CASSSAHGRTDTQYF. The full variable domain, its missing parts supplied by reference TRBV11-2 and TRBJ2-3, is EAGVAQSPRYKIIEKRQSVAFWCNPISGHATLYWYQQILGQGPKLLIQFQNNGVVDDSQLPKDRFSAERLKGVDSTLKIQPAKLEDSAVYLCASSSAHGRTDTQYFGPGTRLTVL.